These 30 T cell receptor beta chains originate from one sample sequenced in a study of post-analysis software for immune sequencing data. Whole-study results and caveats: TRBV5-6, TRBV5-1 and TRBV20-1 were among roughly 5 TRBV segments more frequent in patients than controls.

Included in the TCR beta cDNA libraries were unique molecular identifiers. From the PCR reads, TCRdb called clonotypes with MiXCR, one entry per CDR3 protein. The data show roughly 650,000 distinct CDR3 sequences, approximately 60% seen once. These receptors' targets are unknown. The source material was blood. The receptor source for this set is a girl aged 2 to 9 with multiple sclerosis.

This chain uses TRBV20-1 with TRBJ2-7; D tentatively fits TRBD1 or TRBD2 (6 bases each). Germline V lookup: CDR1 DFQATT, CDR2 SNEGSKA (reference sequence). This CDR3 is built from 13 residues. V was pared by 5 bases and J by 0 bases, with 11 bases between. DNA for the CDR3: TGCAGTGCTGGGCGGGACAACTCCTACGAGCAGTACTTC. Its translation is CSAGRDNSYEQYF.

This clonotype has more than one count but fewer than ten. The chain has TRBV5-1 and TRBJ1-1, with 7 positions matching TRBD1. The V gene's germline CDR1 is SGHRS and CDR2 YFSETQ. The CDR3 covers 14 residues. Trimming removed 2 bases from V and 7 bases from J; junction bases left unmatched: 8. DNA of the CDR3: TGCGCCAGCAGCTTTCGAGGGGGCCACTTTGAAGCTTTCTTT. This gives the protein CASSFRGGHFEAFF.

The genes are TRBV20-1 and TRBJ2-5; D not certain. V shed 3 bases and J shed 5 bases, with 1 base lying between them. The length of the CDR3 is 9 residues. The germline CDR1 and CDR2 sequences are DFQATT and SNEGSKA (reference sequence). The CDR3 here is CSASETQYF. CDR3 coding DNA: TGCAGTGCTAGTGAGACCCAGTACTTC.

This chain connects TRBV6-2 or TRBV6-3 to TRBJ1-2; TRBD1 is a possible D gene (6 bases). CDR1 is MNHEY and CDR2 is SVGEGT in the germline V gene. V lost 7 bases, J lost 2 bases, and 14 bases lay in between. The CDR3 consists of 14 residues. CDR3 DNA: TGTGCCAGCAACCACATCGGACAGAACTATGGCTACACCTTC. Its translation: CASNHIGQNYGYTF.

This CDR3 is CASSLTPHRGAENTEAFF. As DNA, the CDR3 is TGTGCCAGCAGCTTAACCCCCCACCGGGGGGCTGAGAACACTGAAGCTTTCTTT. The V gene is TRBV7-2, the J gene TRBJ1-1; maybe TRBD1 (6 bases). With 2 bases removed from V and 1 base from J, the gap between germline ends came to 20 bases. This CDR3 contains 18 residues. Germline assignment: CDR1 SGHTA and CDR2 FQGNSA.

Concerning this clonotype: One end of the junction does not line up with germline, which may come from a read error. In DNA, the CDR3 is TGCGCCAGCAACCAAACGGACAGGGCAGAGACCCAGTACTTC. Translation: CASNQTDRAETQYF. The rearrangement uses TRBV4-3 and TRBJ2-7, with 8 positions matching TRBD1. Near its end, the DNA agrees better with TRBJ2-5, so the J call may be wrong. The CDR3 spans 14 residues. Germline V gene data show CDR1 as LGHNA and CDR2 as YSLEER.

The chain recombines TRBV11-2 with TRBJ2-3, with 16 bases fitting TRBD2. The germline CDR1 and CDR2 sequences are SGHAT and FQNNGV. The CDR3 is made up of 18 amino acids. The J segment lost 4 bases and the V segment lost 3 bases, leaving 7 bases of the junction unmatched. The CDR3 is CASSLGLAGGEFADTQYF. CDR3 nucleotides: TGTGCCAGCAGCTTGGGACTAGCGGGAGGGGAGTTCGCAGATACGCAGTATTTT.

In this sample, this clonotype turned up a few times. The genes are TRBV24-1 and TRBJ2-1; D might be TRBD1 (5 bases). Germline loops: CDR1 KGHDR, CDR2 SFDVKD. This CDR3 has 14 amino acids. Trimming left V 10 bases short and J 5 bases short, with 17 bases between. The CDR3 loop reads CATANRQTDNEQFF. CDR3 in DNA: TGTGCCACGGCCAACAGACAGACGGACAATGAGCAGTTCTTC.

The chain joins TRBV10-3 to TRBJ2-3; TRBD2 agrees at 7 bases. Unmatched junction bases numbered 5, after V lost 3 bases and J lost 2 bases. The CDR3 is 15 amino acids. Germline V gene lookup returns CDR1 ENHRY and CDR2 SYGVKD. The CDR3 coding sequence is TGTGCCATCAGTGAACGGGACTATTACACAGATACGCAGTATTTT. It specifies CAISERDYYTDTQYF.

This clonotype showed up just a few times. V usage is TRBV7-9 and J usage is TRBJ1-2, with 7 bases identical to TRBD1. Trimming cost V 5 bases and J 4 bases; bases outside gene matches: 7. CDR3 size: 14 residues. The germline V gene has CDR1 SEHNR and CDR2 FQNEAQ (reference sequence). In DNA, the CDR3 is TGTGCCAGCAGCCCCAAGGACAGGACCTATGGCTACACCTTC. The encoded protein is CASSPKDRTYGYTF.

The chain joins TRBV7-9 to TRBJ1-1, with TRBD1 matching over 8 bases. The V and J ends lost 10 bases and 5 bases, in that order; junction bases with no gene match: 12. The CDR3 runs to 14 residues. Germline V gene data show CDR1 as SEHNR and CDR2 as FQNEAQ (reference sequence). DNA for the CDR3: TGTGCCACCCATGGCCCAGGGGGCGCGACTGAAGCTTTCTTT. Its translation is CATHGPGGATEAFF.

The chain links TRBV29-1 to TRBJ2-1, with 16 bases identical to TRBD2. Looked up from germline, CDR1 is SQVTM and CDR2 is ANQGSEA. This CDR3 is built from 15 residues. Losses at the gene ends were 6 bases for V and 8 bases for J; bases not matched to a gene: 7. The CDR3 region has the DNA TGCAGCGTGCCGGGACTAGCGGGAGGGTCCCATGAGCAGTTCTTC. Translating it yields CSVPGLAGGSHEQFF.

This clonotype occurred a few times. V gene TRBV12-3 or TRBV12-4 combines with J gene TRBJ2-3; 8 bases match TRBD2. CDR3 size: 15 residues. After removal of 1 base from V and 4 bases from J, the junction contained 4 bases not matched to a gene. Here the CDR3 reads CASSLDSGSSDTQYF. The CDR3 coding sequence is TGTGCCAGCAGTTTAGACAGCGGGAGTTCAGATACGCAGTATTTT.

This chain links TRBV7-2 with TRBJ2-3; 9 bases line up with TRBD2. V was pared by 1 base and J by 8 bases, with 10 bases of the junction left unmatched. CDR3 size: 16 residues. Germline CDR1 reads SGHTA; CDR2 reads FQGNSA. CDR3 loop: CASSLDGGGASVTQYF. CDR3 nucleotides: TGTGCCAGCAGCTTAGACGGCGGGGGGGCCAGTGTTACGCAGTATTTT.

This clonotype was detected once. This chain uses TRBV13 with TRBJ2-7; D not resolved. Germline V gives CDR1 PRHDT, CDR2 FYEKMQ (reference sequence). This CDR3 region has 14 residues. V lost 5 bases to trimming and J lost 2 bases, with 13 bases between them. The CDR3 bases are TGTGCCAGCAGCCGGACGGAAGGCACCTACGAGCAGTACTTC. Translated, it gives CASSRTEGTYEQYF.

This clonotype was recorded a few times. The V gene is TRBV7-6, the J gene TRBJ2-6; the D call may be TRBD1 or TRBD2 (5 bases each). CDR1 is SGHVS, CDR2 FNYEAQ, per germline. Trimming removed 1 base from V and 0 bases from J, with 10 bases in between. The CDR3 is made up of 17 amino acids. CDR3 residues: CASSLVSGLSGANVLTF. For the CDR3, the DNA is TGTGCCAGCAGCTTAGTGTCGGGGCTCTCTGGGGCCAACGTCCTGACTTTC.

This chain connects TRBV11-2 to TRBJ2-1; 13 nucleotides line up with TRBD2. The germline V gene has CDR1 SGHAT and CDR2 FQNNGV. After removal of 1 base from V and 7 bases from J, the junction contained 4 bases not matched to a gene. CDR3 length: 16 residues. The CDR3: CASSLAGLAGWNEQFF. CDR3 bases: TGTGCCAGCAGCTTAGCGGGACTAGCGGGGTGGAATGAGCAGTTCTTC. The full variable domain, completed using reference TRBV11-2 and TRBJ2-1, is EAGVAQSPRYKIIEKRQSVAFWCNPISGHATLYWYQQILGQGPKLLIQFQNNGVVDDSQLPKDRFSAERLKGVDSTLKIQPAKLEDSAVYLCASSLAGLAGWNEQFFGPGTRLTVL.

The rearrangement uses TRBV10-2 and TRBJ2-3, with a tentative D call TRBD2 (6 bases). CDR1 and CDR2 from the germline V gene are WSHSY and SAAADI. Trimming took 8 bases from V and 2 from J, leaving 11 bases between them. The CDR3 length is 13 residues. The CDR3 nucleotides read TGCGCCAGCCGGGACTCCGTCACAGATACGCAGTATTTT. Translating it yields CASRDSVTDTQYF.

In the case of this clonotype: One end of the junction does not line up with germline, which may come from a read error. Here the CDR3 DNA reads TGTGCTAGCAGTTCCCTTATGACTGCCCTGAGATATGGCTACACCTTC. This encodes CASSSLMTALRYGYTF. The rearrangement uses TRBV6-5 and TRBJ1-2; D is ambiguous. Germline CDR1 is MNHEY and CDR2 is SVGAGI. The CDR3 runs 16 residues.

This clonotype was detected once. This chain joins TRBV5-4 and TRBJ1-6, with D maybe TRBD1 (5 bases). Deletions cut 3 bases from V and 0 bases from J, with 13 bases between. Germline V CDR1 and CDR2: SGHNT, YYREEE (reference sequence). The CDR3 contains 17 residues. The DNA of the CDR3 is TGTGCCAGCAGCTCCGGGACGGGGAGCTCCTATAATTCACCCCTCCACTTT. This sequence encodes CASSSGTGSSYNSPLHF.

V usage is TRBV3-1 and J usage is TRBJ2-7; D remains unclear. V lost 0 bases and J 1 base, leaving 7 bases between the germline ends. CDR3 length: 14 residues. CDR1 is LGHDT, CDR2 YNNKEL, per germline (reference sequence). CDR3 amino acids: CASSQEPGSYEQYF. CDR3 nucleotides: TGTGCCAGCAGCCAAGAGCCGGGTTCCTACGAGCAGTACTTC.

This clonotype came up a few times. V and J are TRBV7-2 and TRBJ2-1; D perhaps matches TRBD2 (6 bases). The CDR3 is made up of 19 amino acids. The germline gives CDR1 SGHTA, CDR2 FQGNSA. V lost 5 bases, J lost 0 bases, and 23 bases lay in between. CDR3 sequence: CASSPRRDFVLSSYNEQFF. The CDR3 DNA sequence: TGTGCCAGCAGCCCTCGGAGGGACTTCGTCCTAAGCTCCTACAATGAGCAGTTCTTC.

The chain recombines TRBV6-5 with TRBJ2-1, with D perhaps TRBD2 (7 bases). Looked up from germline, CDR1 is MNHEY and CDR2 is SVGAGI. The CDR3 extends over 16 amino acids. The germline V and J ends were trimmed by 6 bases and 2 bases, with 17 bases remaining between them. The CDR3 sequence: CASRHQGGATYNEQFF. In nucleotides, the CDR3 is TGTGCCAGCAGACACCAAGGGGGGGCGACCTACAATGAGCAGTTCTTC.

The chain recombines TRBV10-2 with TRBJ1-2; D gene uncertain. Looked up from germline, CDR1 is WSHSY and CDR2 is SAAADI. Trimming removed 0 bases at V and 4 bases at J, with 6 bases between. This CDR3 is 13 amino acids long. This CDR3 is CASSESLGYGYTF. CDR3 bases: TGCGCCAGCAGTGAGTCTTTAGGCTATGGCTACACCTTC.

This chain uses TRBV5-1 with TRBJ1-1; D is possibly TRBD1 (6 bases). The CDR3 sequence is 15 residues long. Germline CDR1 is SGHRS and CDR2 is YFSETQ. With 2 bases removed from V and 3 bases from J, the gap between germline ends came to 14 bases. The CDR3 loop is CASSLGGARDTEAFF. In DNA form, the CDR3 reads TGCGCCAGCAGCTTAGGGGGGGCGCGCGACACTGAAGCTTTCTTT.

The chain uses TRBV7-2 and TRBJ1-2; 8 nucleotides agree with TRBD1. The trim removed 6 bases at V and 4 bases at J, leaving 4 bases unmatched. CDR3 length: 13 residues. Germline V gene lookup returns CDR1 SGHTA and CDR2 FQGNSA. CDR3 sequence reads: CASSPDRAYGYTF. CDR3 DNA: TGTGCCAGCAGTCCGGACAGGGCCTATGGCTACACCTTC. Full variable domain (rest looked up from reference TRBV7-2 and TRBJ1-2): GAGVSQSPSNKVTEKGKDVELRCDPISGHTALYWYRQSLGQGLEFLIYFQGNSAPDKSGLPSDRFSAERTGGSVSTLTIQRTQQEDSAVYLCASSPDRAYGYTFGSGTRLTVV.

CDR3 DNA sequence: TGCGCCAGCAGCCAAGTGGGACTAGTTAGCGGTGAGCAGTTCTTC. Residues: CASSQVGLVSGEQFF. This sequence joins TRBV4-1 and TRBJ2-1, with 8 bases identical to TRBD2. Trimming took 1 base from V and 9 from J; bases not matched to a gene: 8. The CDR3 is 15 amino acids. The germline V gene encodes CDR1 MGHRA and CDR2 YSYEKL.

This clonotype turned up a few times. The chain recombines TRBV24-1 with TRBJ2-7, with 7 bases that match TRBD1. After removal of 12 bases from V and 6 bases from J, the junction contained 10 bases not matched to a gene. The CDR3 length is 12 residues. Germline CDR1 is KGHDR and CDR2 is SFDVKD. CDR3 nucleotide sequence: TGTGCCGCCCAGGGGGAAAGGGGCGAGCAGTACTTC. Its protein product is CAAQGERGEQYF.

This clonotype was counted a few times. The chain uses TRBV25-1 and TRBJ2-1; TRBD2 agrees at 7 bases. Germline loops: CDR1 MGHDK, CDR2 SYGVNS. The junction had 19 bases not matched to a gene; V was cut back by 1 base and J by 7 bases. The CDR3 extends over 19 amino acids. The CDR3 sequence: CASSEWGSGGSHPQNEQFF. CDR3 bases: TGTGCCAGCAGTGAATGGGGGAGTGGCGGGAGCCACCCACAGAATGAGCAGTTCTTC.

This clonotype was counted between two and nine times. This sequence joins TRBV6-6 and TRBJ2-5; tentatively, D is TRBD1 (6 bases). This CDR3 is built from 13 residues. Trimming left V 7 bases short and J 2 bases short, with 11 bases between. CDR1 is MNHNY and CDR2 is SVGAGI in the germline V gene (reference sequence). CDR3 nucleotide sequence: TGTGCCAGCACTGGACAGCCTCAAGAGACCCAGTACTTC. It codes for CASTGQPQETQYF.